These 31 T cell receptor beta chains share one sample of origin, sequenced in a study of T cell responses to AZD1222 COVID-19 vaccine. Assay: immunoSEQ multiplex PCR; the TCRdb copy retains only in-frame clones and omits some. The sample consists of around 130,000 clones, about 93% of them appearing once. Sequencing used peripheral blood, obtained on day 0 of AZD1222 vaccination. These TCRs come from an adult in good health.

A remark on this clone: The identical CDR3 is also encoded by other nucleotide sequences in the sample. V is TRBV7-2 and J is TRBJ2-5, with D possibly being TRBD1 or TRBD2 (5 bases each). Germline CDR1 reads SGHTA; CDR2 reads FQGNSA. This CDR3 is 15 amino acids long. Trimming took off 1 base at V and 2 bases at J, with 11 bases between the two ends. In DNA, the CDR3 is TGTGCCAGCAGCTTAGGGGGGTCTGGTCAAGAGACCCAGTACTTC. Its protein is CASSLGGSGQETQYF.

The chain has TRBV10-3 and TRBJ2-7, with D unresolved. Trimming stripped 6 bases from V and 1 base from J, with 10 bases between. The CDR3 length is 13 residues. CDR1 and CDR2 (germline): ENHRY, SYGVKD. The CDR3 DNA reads TGTGCCATCAGCCCGGGCCCTTCCTACGAGCAGTACTTC. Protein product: CAISPGPSYEQYF.

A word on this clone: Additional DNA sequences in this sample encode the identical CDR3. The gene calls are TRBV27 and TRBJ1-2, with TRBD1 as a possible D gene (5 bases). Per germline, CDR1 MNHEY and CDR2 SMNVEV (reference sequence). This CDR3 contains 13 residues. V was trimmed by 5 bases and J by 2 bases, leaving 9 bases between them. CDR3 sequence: CASSLRENYGYTF. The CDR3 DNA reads TGTGCCAGCAGTCTCAGGGAAAACTATGGCTACACCTTC.

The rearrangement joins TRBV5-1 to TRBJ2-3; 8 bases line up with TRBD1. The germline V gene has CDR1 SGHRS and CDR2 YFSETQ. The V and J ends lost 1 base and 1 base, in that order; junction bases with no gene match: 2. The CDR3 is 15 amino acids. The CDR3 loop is CASSLPRGRTDTQYF. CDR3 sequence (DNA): TGCGCCAGCAGCTTGCCCAGGGGGCGCACAGATACGCAGTATTTT.

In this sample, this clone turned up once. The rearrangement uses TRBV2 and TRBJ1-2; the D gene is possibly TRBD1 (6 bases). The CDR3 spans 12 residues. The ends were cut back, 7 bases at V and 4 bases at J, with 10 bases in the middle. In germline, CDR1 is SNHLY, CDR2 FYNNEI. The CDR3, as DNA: TGTGCCAGCACCTTGGACAGCTATGGCTACACCTTC. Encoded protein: CASTLDSYGYTF.

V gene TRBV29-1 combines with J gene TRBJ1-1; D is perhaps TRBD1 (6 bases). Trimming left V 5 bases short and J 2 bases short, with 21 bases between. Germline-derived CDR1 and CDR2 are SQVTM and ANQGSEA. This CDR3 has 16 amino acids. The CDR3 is CSVHWAVTGSNTEAFF. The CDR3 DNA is TGCAGCGTTCATTGGGCAGTTACAGGGAGCAACACTGAAGCTTTCTTT.

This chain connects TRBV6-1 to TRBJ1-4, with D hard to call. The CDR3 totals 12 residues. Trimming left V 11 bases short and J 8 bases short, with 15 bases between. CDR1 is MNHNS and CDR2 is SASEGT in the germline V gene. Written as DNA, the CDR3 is TGTGCCGTCACGAATGGGAGGGAAAAACTGTTTTTT. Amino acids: CAVTNGREKLFF.

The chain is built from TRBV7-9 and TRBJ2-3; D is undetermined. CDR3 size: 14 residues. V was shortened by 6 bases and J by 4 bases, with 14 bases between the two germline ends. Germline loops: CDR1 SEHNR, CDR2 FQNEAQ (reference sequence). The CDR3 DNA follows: TGTGCCAGCAGTGTAAATAGTGTCGCAGATACGCAGTATTTT. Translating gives CASSVNSVADTQYF.

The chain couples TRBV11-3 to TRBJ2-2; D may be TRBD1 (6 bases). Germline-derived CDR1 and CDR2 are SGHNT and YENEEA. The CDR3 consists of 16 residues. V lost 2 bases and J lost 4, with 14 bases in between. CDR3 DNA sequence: TGTGCCAGCAGCTTAACACAGGGTCGTCGCACCGGGGAGCTGTTTTTT. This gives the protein CASSLTQGRRTGELFF.

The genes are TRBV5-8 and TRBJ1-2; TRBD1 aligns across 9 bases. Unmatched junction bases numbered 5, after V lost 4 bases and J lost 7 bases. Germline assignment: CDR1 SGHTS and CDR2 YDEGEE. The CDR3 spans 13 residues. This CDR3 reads CASSRTGGGGYTF. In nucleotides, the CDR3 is TGTGCCAGCAGCCGAACAGGGGGCGGTGGCTACACCTTC.

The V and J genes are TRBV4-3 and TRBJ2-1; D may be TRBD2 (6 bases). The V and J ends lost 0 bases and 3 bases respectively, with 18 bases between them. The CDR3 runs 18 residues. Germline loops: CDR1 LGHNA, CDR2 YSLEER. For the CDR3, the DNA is TGCGCCAGCAGCCAAGATCAAAGCGGAGGGGATATCTACAATGAGCAGTTCTTC. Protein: CASSQDQSGGDIYNEQFF.

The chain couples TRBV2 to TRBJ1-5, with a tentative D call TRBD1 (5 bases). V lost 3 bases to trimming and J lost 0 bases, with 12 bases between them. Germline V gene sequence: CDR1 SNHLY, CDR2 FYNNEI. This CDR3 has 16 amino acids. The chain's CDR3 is CASSDLRGASNQPQHF. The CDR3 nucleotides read TGTGCCAGCAGTGACTTGAGAGGGGCTAGCAATCAGCCCCAGCATTTT.

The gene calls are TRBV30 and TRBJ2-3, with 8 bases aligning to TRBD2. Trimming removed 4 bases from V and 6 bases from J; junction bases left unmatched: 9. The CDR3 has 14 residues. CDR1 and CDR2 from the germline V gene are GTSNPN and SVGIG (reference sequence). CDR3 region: CAWTGTRISDTQYF. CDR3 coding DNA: TGTGCCTGGACTGGGACTAGAATTTCTGATACGCAGTATTTT.

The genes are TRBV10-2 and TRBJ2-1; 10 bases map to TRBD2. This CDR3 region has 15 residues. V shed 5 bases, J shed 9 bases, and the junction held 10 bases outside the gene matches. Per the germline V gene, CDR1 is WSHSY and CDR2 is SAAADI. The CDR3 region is CASSLSPSGGGEQFF. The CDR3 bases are TGCGCCAGCAGTTTATCCCCTAGCGGGGGTGGTGAGCAGTTCTTC.

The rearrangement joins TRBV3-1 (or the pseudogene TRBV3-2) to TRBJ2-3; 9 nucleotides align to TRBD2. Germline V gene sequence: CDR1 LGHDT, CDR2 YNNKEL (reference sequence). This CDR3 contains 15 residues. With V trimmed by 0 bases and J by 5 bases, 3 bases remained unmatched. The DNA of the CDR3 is TGTGCCAGCAGCCAAGATCTAGCGGGGTTAGATACGCAGTATTTT. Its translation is CASSQDLAGLDTQYF.

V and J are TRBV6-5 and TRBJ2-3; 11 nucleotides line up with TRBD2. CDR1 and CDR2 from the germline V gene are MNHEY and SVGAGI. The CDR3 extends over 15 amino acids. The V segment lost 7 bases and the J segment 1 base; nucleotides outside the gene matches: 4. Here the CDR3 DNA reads TGTGCCAGCAAGAATAGCGGGGGGGGCACAGATACGCAGTATTTT. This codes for CASKNSGGGTDTQYF.

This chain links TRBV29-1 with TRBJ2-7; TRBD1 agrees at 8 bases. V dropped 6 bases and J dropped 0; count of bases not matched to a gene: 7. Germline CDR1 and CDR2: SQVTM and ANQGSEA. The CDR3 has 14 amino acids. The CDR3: CSVSLTGASYEQYF. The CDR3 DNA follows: TGCAGCGTCAGTTTGACAGGGGCCTCCTACGAGCAGTACTTC.

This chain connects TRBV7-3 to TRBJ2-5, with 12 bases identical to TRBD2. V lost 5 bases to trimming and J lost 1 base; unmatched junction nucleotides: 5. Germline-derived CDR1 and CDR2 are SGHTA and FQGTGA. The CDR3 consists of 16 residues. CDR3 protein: CASSPGLAGIQETQYF. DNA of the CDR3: TGTGCCAGCAGCCCTGGACTAGCGGGGATCCAAGAGACCCAGTACTTC.

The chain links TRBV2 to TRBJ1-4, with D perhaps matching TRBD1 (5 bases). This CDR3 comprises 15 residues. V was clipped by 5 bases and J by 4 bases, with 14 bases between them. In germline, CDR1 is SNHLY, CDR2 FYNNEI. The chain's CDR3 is CASSTWGFFNEKLFF. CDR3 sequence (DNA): TGTGCCAGCAGTACCTGGGGCTTCTTTAATGAAAAACTGTTTTTT.

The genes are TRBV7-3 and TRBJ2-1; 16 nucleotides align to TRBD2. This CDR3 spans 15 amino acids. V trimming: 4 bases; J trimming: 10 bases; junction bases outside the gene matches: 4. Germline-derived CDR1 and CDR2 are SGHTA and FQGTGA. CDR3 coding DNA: TGTGCCAGCAGCTCCACGGGACTAGCGGGAGGGGAGCAGTTCTTC. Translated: CASSSTGLAGGEQFF. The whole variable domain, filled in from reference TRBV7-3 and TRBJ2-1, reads GAGVSQTPSNKVTEKGKYVELRCDPISGHTALYWYRQSLGQGPEFLIYFQGTGAADDSGLPNDRFFAVRPEGSVSTLKIQRTERGDSAVYLCASSSTGLAGGEQFFGPGTRLTVL.

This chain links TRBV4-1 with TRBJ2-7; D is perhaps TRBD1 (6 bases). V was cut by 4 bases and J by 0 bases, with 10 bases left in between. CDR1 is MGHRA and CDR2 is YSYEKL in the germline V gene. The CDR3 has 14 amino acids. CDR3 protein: CASSLDSSSYEQYF. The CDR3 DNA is TGCGCCAGCAGCCTGGACAGCTCCTCCTACGAGCAGTACTTC.

The CDR3: CASSFGDRGYNQPQHF. The CDR3, as DNA: TGTGCCAGCAGCTTTGGCGACAGGGGGTACAATCAGCCCCAGCATTTT. The rearrangement joins TRBV7-8 to TRBJ1-5; TRBD1 matches at 9 bases. Per germline, CDR1 SGHVS and CDR2 FQNEAQ. The length of the CDR3 is 16 residues. V lost 3 bases and J lost 3; bases outside the gene matches: 6.

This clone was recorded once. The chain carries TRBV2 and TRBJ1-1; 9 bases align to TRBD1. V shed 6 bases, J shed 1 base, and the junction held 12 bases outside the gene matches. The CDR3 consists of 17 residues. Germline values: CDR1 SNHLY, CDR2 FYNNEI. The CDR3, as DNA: TGTGCCAGCAGCTGGGGACAGGGCGTCTTTGGGAACACTGAAGCTTTCTTT. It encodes CASSWGQGVFGNTEAFF.

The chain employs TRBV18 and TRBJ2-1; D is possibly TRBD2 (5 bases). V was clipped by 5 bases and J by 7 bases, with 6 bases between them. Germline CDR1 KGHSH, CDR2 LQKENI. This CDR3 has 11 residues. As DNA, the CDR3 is TGTGCCAGCTCATGGAGGAATGAGCAGTTCTTC. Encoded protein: CASSWRNEQFF. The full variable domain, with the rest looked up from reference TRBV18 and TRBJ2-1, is NAGVMQNPRHLVRRRGQEARLRCSPMKGHSHVYWYRQLPEEGLKFMVYLQKENIIDESGMPKERFSAEFPKEGPSILRIQQVVRGDSAAYFCASSWRNEQFFGPGTRLTVL.

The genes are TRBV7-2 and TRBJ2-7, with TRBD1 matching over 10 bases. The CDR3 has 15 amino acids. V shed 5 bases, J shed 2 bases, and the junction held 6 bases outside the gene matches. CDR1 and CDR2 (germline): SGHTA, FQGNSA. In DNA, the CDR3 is TGTGCCAGCAGCAAAACCGGGACAGGGGCCTACGAGCAGTACTTC. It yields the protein CASSKTGTGAYEQYF.

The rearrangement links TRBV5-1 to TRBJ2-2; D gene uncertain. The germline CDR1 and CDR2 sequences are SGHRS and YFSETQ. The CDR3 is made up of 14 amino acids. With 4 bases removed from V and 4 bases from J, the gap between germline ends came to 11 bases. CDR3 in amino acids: CASSPDEATGELFF. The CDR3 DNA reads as TGCGCCAGCAGCCCCGATGAAGCCACCGGGGAGCTGTTTTTT.

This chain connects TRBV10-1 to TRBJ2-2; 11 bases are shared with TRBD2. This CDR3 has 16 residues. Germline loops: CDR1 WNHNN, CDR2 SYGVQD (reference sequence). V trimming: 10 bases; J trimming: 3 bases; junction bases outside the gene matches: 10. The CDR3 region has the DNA TGCGCCACCCCATTGATGGGACTAGCGGACACCGGGGAGCTGTTTTTT. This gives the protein CATPLMGLADTGELFF.

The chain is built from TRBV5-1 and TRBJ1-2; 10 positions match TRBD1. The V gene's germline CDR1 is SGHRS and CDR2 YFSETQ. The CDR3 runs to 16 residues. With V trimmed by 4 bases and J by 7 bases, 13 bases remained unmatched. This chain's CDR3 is CASSPMTGGGSSGYTF. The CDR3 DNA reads TGCGCCAGCAGCCCGATGACAGGGGGCGGTTCGAGTGGCTACACCTTC. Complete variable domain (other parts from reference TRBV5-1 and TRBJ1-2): KAGVTQTPRYLIKTRGQQVTLSCSPISGHRSVSWYQQTPGQGLQFLFEYFSETQRNKGNFPGRFSGRQFSNSRSEMNVSTLELGDSALYLCASSPMTGGGSSGYTFGSGTRLTVV.

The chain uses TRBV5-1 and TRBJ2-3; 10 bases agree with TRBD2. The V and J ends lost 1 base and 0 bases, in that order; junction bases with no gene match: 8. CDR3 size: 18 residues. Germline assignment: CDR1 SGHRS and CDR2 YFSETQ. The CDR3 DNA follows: TGCGCCAGCAGCTTGTTGTCTAGCGGGAGAGCTAGCACAGATACGCAGTATTTT. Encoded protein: CASSLLSSGRASTDTQYF.

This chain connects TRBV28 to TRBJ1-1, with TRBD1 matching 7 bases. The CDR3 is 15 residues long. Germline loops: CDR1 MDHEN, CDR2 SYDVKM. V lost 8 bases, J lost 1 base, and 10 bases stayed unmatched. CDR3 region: CASVKQGPSNTEAFF. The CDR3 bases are TGTGCCAGCGTAAAACAGGGGCCATCGAACACTGAAGCTTTCTTT.

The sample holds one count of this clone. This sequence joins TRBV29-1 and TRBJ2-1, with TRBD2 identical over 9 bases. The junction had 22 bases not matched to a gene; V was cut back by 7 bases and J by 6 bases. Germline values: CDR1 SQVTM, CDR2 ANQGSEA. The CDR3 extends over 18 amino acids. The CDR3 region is CSAPRGSGGLLSSNEQFF. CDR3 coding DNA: TGCAGCGCCCCCCGGGGGAGCGGGGGGCTCTTAAGCTCCAATGAGCAGTTCTTC.